This TCR beta chain was captured by sequencing in a study of T cell responses to AZD1222 COVID-19 vaccine. This table comes from immunoSEQ multiplex PCR, and its TCRdb copy is limited to in-frame clones, with some not included. The sample has roughly 150,000 clones; about nine tenths are singletons. Germline V gene lookup returns CDR1 MNHEY and CDR2 SVGEGT. The V gene end was trimmed by 1 base and the J gene end by 7 bases; junction bases not matched to a gene: 14. This CDR3 has 19 residues. The TCR comes from an adult who received the AZD1222 COVID-19 vaccine. The source was peripheral blood, collected 28 days after the second AZD1222 dose. The chain has TRBV6-2 or TRBV6-3 and TRBJ2-1; 12 nucleotides agree with TRBD2. CDR3 region: CASSYYGGLAGGPGNEQFF. The CDR3 DNA sequence: TGTGCCAGCAGTTACTACGGTGGGCTAGCGGGAGGGCCGGGGAATGAGCAGTTCTTC.